These 31 T cell receptor beta chains were sequenced from one sample in a study of breast tumors, draining lymph nodes, adjacent tissues. TCRdb re-called the multiplex PCR reads with MiXCR, one entry per CDR3 protein. This sample yields approximately 47,000 distinct CDR3 sequences, of which approximately 22% are seen a single time; more than 6.5% belongs to the top ten. Input material: breast tumor tissue. The receptors come from a female donor with breast cancer. Some clones in this sample may be carry-over from other donors' samples.

This clonotype occurred many times. V and J are TRBV18 and TRBJ2-3, with unresolved D. Germline lookup yields CDR1 KGHSH and CDR2 LQKENI. The CDR3 loop spans 13 amino acids. Trimming left V 0 bases short and J 5 bases short, with 6 bases between. CDR3 in amino acids: CASSPPRRDTQYF. CDR3 DNA sequence: TGTGCCAGCTCACCACCCAGGAGAGATACGCAGTATTTT.

About this clonotype itself: One base away lies a much larger clone, so this may be a sequencing read error. The CDR3 carries no conserved terminal phenylalanine or tryptophan, so it likely arises from a read error. V usage is TRBV28 and J usage is TRBJ1-6; perhaps TRBD1 as D (5 bases). The CDR3 length is 16 residues. Per the germline V gene, CDR1 is MDHEN and CDR2 is SYDVKM. V was trimmed by 2 bases and J by 7 bases, leaving 15 bases between them. Here the CDR3 DNA reads TGTGCCAGCAGTTTAGAGCAGGGAAGGGGAAATTCACCCCTCCACTCT. This codes for CASSLEQGRGNSPLHS.

This clonotype was found many times. The rearrangement joins TRBV4-1 to TRBJ1-2; 12 positions agree with TRBD1. CDR3 length: 16 amino acids. Germline V lookup: CDR1 MGHRA, CDR2 YSYEKL. V lost 3 bases, J lost 7 bases, and 9 bases stayed unmatched. The CDR3 protein is CASSHTPGQGAGGYTF. In DNA, the CDR3 is TGCGCCAGCAGCCACACCCCGGGACAGGGGGCAGGTGGCTACACCTTC.

The chain employs TRBV28 and TRBJ1-2; no clear D. CDR1 and CDR2 (germline): MDHEN, SYDVKM. V lost 2 bases and J lost 4, with 8 bases in between. The CDR3 length is 13 residues. This chain's CDR3 is CASSLRTSYGYTF. The CDR3 coding sequence is TGTGCCAGCAGTTTAAGAACAAGCTATGGCTACACCTTC.

This clonotype was detected many times. The chain combines TRBV24-1 with TRBJ1-2, with 8 bases identical to TRBD1. The CDR3 totals 11 residues. V lost 10 bases, J lost 5 bases, and 2 bases stayed unmatched. In germline, CDR1 is KGHDR, CDR2 SFDVKD. In nucleotides, the CDR3 is TGTGCCACAGGGGACAGGTATGGCTACACCTTC. It is translated as CATGDRYGYTF.

The V gene is TRBV20-1, the J gene TRBJ1-2; unclear D gene. The CDR3 contains 12 residues. The V end was cut by 3 bases, the J end by 4 bases, with 9 bases between. CDR1 DFQATT and CDR2 SNEGSKA come from the germline V gene (reference sequence). CDR3: CSASSVPYGYTF. The CDR3 nucleotides are TGCAGTGCTAGTTCAGTTCCCTATGGCTACACCTTC.

This clonotype was observed many times. The V and J genes are TRBV6-6 and TRBJ1-5; D is possibly TRBD1 (5 bases). Germline values: CDR1 MNHNY, CDR2 SVGAGI (reference sequence). The CDR3 is 18 residues long. The V end was cut by 0 bases, the J end by 0 bases, with 15 bases between. CDR3 protein: CASSYSGRTLYSNQPQHF. In nucleotides, the CDR3 is TGTGCCAGCAGTTACTCGGGCAGGACATTATATAGCAATCAGCCCCAGCATTTT.

This clonotype occurred many times. The chain employs TRBV20-1 and TRBJ2-5; no firm D call. Germline V lookup: CDR1 DFQATT, CDR2 SNEGSKA (reference sequence). Trimming stripped 2 bases from V and 2 bases from J, with 3 bases between. This CDR3 contains 11 residues. CDR3: CSARRQETQYF. The CDR3 nucleotides are TGCAGTGCTAGACGGCAAGAGACCCAGTACTTC.

Ten or more counts support this clonotype. The chain combines TRBV5-1 with TRBJ2-6; TRBD2 aligns across 7 bases. This CDR3 is built from 16 residues. Losses at the gene ends were 4 bases for V and 2 bases for J; bases not matched to a gene: 6. In germline, CDR1 is SGHRS, CDR2 YFSETQ. DNA of the CDR3: TGCGCCAGCAGCCTTGGGGGGGTAGCTGGGGCCAACGTCCTGACTTTC. Its translation: CASSLGGVAGANVLTF.

At least ten counts were recorded for this clonotype. The chain joins TRBV28 to TRBJ2-7; D possibly corresponds to TRBD1 (6 bases). CDR1 and CDR2 (germline): MDHEN, SYDVKM. The CDR3 has 14 residues. V was shortened by 3 bases and J by 4 bases, with 13 bases between the two germline ends. CDR3 in amino acids: CASSLVPGHYEQYF. CDR3 sequence (DNA): TGTGCCAGCAGTTTGGTCCCGGGACATTACGAGCAGTACTTC.

This clonotype has a count of ten or more. This chain's CDR3 is CASSVRQANTDTQYF. CDR3 in DNA: TGTGCCAGCAGCGTAAGACAGGCTAACACAGATACGCAGTATTTT. This chain joins TRBV9 and TRBJ2-3; D might be TRBD1 (6 bases). Germline values: CDR1 SGDLS, CDR2 YYNGEE. The CDR3 contains 15 residues. V lost 1 base and J lost 2, with 11 bases in between.

This clonotype was detected ten times or more. The rearrangement links TRBV5-1 to TRBJ1-6; D unclear. The germline gives CDR1 SGHRS, CDR2 YFSETQ. The CDR3 length is 14 residues. V lost 4 bases and J 14 bases, leaving 19 bases between the germline ends. The CDR3 protein is CASSLTDLFSALHF. The CDR3 bases are TGCGCCAGCAGCCTAACGGACTTATTCAGTGCCCTCCACTTT.

This clonotype was recorded many times. The chain employs TRBV6-6 and TRBJ2-3; perhaps TRBD1 as D (5 bases). V was trimmed by 6 bases and J by 2 bases, leaving 18 bases between them. The CDR3 has 16 residues. Germline loops: CDR1 MNHNY, CDR2 SVGAGI (reference sequence). Here the CDR3 DNA reads TGTGCCAGCAGGAAAAGGGGATTCAGGGACACAGATACGCAGTATTTT. It specifies CASRKRGFRDTDTQYF.

The V call is TRBV6-1, the J call TRBJ1-4; D gene ambiguous. This CDR3 region has 14 residues. Per the germline V gene, CDR1 is MNHNS and CDR2 is SASEGT. The V end lost 0 bases, the J end lost 5 bases, and 7 bases lay between the germline ends. The CDR3 nucleotides read TGTGCCAGCAGTGAAGCTCTGGACAATGAAAAACTGTTTTTT. This encodes CASSEALDNEKLFF.

This clonotype appeared a few times. The V call is TRBV18, the J call TRBJ2-5; D might be TRBD2 (5 bases). The V end was cut by 3 bases, the J end by 10 bases, with 9 bases between. Germline CDR1 and CDR2: KGHSH and LQKENI. This CDR3 is 11 amino acids long. The CDR3 bases are TGTGCCAGCTCACCTAGCGAAAGCCAGTACTTC. It specifies CASSPSESQYF.

There are many counts of this clonotype. This chain uses TRBV20-1 with TRBJ2-3; 8 bases are shared with TRBD2. Looked up from germline, CDR1 is DFQATT and CDR2 is SNEGSKA (reference sequence). The CDR3 consists of 14 residues. V shed 5 bases and J 3 bases; nucleotides not matched to a gene: 7. As DNA, the CDR3 is TGCAGTGCTCCCAGCGGGAGTGCGACAGATACGCAGTATTTT. Protein sequence: CSAPSGSATDTQYF.

V usage is TRBV7-9 and J usage is TRBJ1-1; 11 bases line up with TRBD1. Losses at the gene ends were 4 bases for V and 4 bases for J; bases not matched to a gene: 2. Germline CDR1 reads SEHNR; CDR2 reads FQNEAQ (reference sequence). CDR3 length equals 14 residues. The DNA for the CDR3 is TGTGCCAGCAGCTGGGGACAGGGGGGCACTGAAGCTTTCTTT. Translating it yields CASSWGQGGTEAFF.

The chain has TRBV18 and TRBJ2-3, with 10 bases lining up with TRBD2. Per the germline V gene, CDR1 is KGHSH and CDR2 is LQKENI. This CDR3 is built from 15 residues. Unmatched junction bases numbered 2, after V lost 3 bases and J lost 2 bases. CDR3 coding DNA: TGTGCCAGCTCACCCACTAGCGGGACCACAGATACGCAGTATTTT. It translates to CASSPTSGTTDTQYF.

This clonotype was observed at least ten times. V usage is TRBV12-3 or TRBV12-4 and J usage is TRBJ1-2; D gene uncertain. The CDR3 covers 13 residues. V was trimmed by 7 bases and J by 3 bases, leaving 12 bases between them. The CDR3 loop is CASTLSIYYGYTF. Here the CDR3 DNA reads TGTGCCAGCACCCTTTCGATCTACTATGGCTACACCTTC.

This clonotype came up many times. The chain's CDR3 is CASSHPHASTDTQYF. The CDR3 nucleotides read TGTGCCAGCAGTCACCCCCACGCTAGCACAGATACGCAGTATTTT. The chain recombines TRBV12-3 or TRBV12-4 with TRBJ2-3, with D unclear. The V and J ends lost 5 bases and 0 bases respectively, with 12 bases between them. This CDR3 spans 15 amino acids.

Sample share makes this clonotype medium-sized. The V gene is TRBV5-1, the J gene TRBJ1-4; possibly TRBD1 for D (6 bases). Germline CDR1 reads SGHRS; CDR2 reads YFSETQ. V lost 4 bases and J lost 7, with 11 bases in between. This CDR3 spans 13 amino acids. The CDR3 is CASSAGGREKLFF. Here the CDR3 DNA reads TGCGCCAGCAGCGCCGGGGGCCGTGAAAAACTGTTTTTT.

There are many counts of this clonotype. The chain links TRBV5-1 to TRBJ2-3; 10 bases are shared with TRBD2. This CDR3 spans 14 amino acids. Unmatched junction bases numbered 6, after V lost 6 bases and J lost 5 bases. Germline V gives CDR1 SGHRS, CDR2 YFSETQ. The CDR3 DNA reads as TGCGCCAGCATGAGCGGGAGGGCTAGAGATACGCAGTATTTT. Translated, it gives CASMSGRARDTQYF.

This clonotype has just a few counts. The rearrangement joins TRBV2 to TRBJ2-3; 9 nucleotides match TRBD1. V trimming: 6 bases; J trimming: 4 bases; junction bases outside the gene matches: 5. CDR3 length: 14 residues. The V gene's germline CDR1 is SNHLY and CDR2 FYNNEI. The CDR3 DNA is TGTGCCAGCAGCCGGGACAGGGCATCAGATACGCAGTATTTT. This sequence encodes CASSRDRASDTQYF.

Many counts were recorded for this clonotype. The chain is built from TRBV7-3 and TRBJ2-7; D not certain. Trimming stripped 2 bases from V and 0 bases from J, with 11 bases between. Per germline, CDR1 SGHTA and CDR2 FQGTGA. The CDR3 length is 15 residues. DNA of the CDR3: TGTGCCAGCAGCTTATCTGGTAGCCTCTCCTACGAGCAGTACTTC. Its translation: CASSLSGSLSYEQYF.

With respect to this clonotype: An end of the junction differs from the germline gene, which may be a read error. The chain employs TRBV6-5 and TRBJ2-1, with D perhaps TRBD2 (5 bases). Germline values: CDR1 MNHEY, CDR2 SVGAGI. The CDR3 is 15 residues long. The CDR3 region is CASSLSGSSYNGQFF. DNA for the CDR3: TGTGCCAGCAGTCTGAGCGGCAGCTCCTACAATGGGCAGTTCTTC.

This clonotype was picked up many times. The rearrangement uses TRBV9 and TRBJ2-7; 9 nucleotides agree with TRBD2. From germline, CDR1 is SGDLS and CDR2 YYNGEE. The V and J ends lost 1 base and 12 bases, in that order; junction bases with no gene match: 5. CDR3 size: 12 residues. The CDR3 sequence: CASSVKAGGAYF. Written as DNA, the CDR3 is TGTGCCAGCAGCGTAAAGGCGGGAGGGGCGTACTTC.

The table lists this clonotype with many counts. The CDR3 sequence is CSAQDRTSYNEQFF. The CDR3 DNA follows: TGCAGTGCCCAAGACAGAACCTCCTACAATGAGCAGTTCTTC. The gene calls are TRBV20-1 and TRBJ2-1; maybe TRBD1 (5 bases). V lost 6 bases, J lost 0 bases, and 12 bases lay in between. Germline assignment: CDR1 DFQATT and CDR2 SNEGSKA (reference sequence). CDR3 length: 14 amino acids.

This clonotype was picked up many times. The genes are TRBV5-5 and TRBJ2-3, with D possibly TRBD1 on 5 matching bases. Germline-derived CDR1 and CDR2 are SGHKS and YYEKEE (reference sequence). The CDR3 covers 16 residues. V was trimmed by 3 bases and J by 2 bases, leaving 16 bases between them. CDR3 amino acids: CASSSPSSTATDTQYF. DNA for the CDR3: TGTGCCAGCAGCTCCCCTTCCTCGACAGCCACAGATACGCAGTATTTT. The entire variable domain, with the rest obtained from reference TRBV5-5 and TRBJ2-3, is as follows: DAGVTQSPTHLIKTRGQQVTLRCSPISGHKSVSWYQQVLGQGPQFIFQYYEKEERGRGNFPDRFSARQFPNYSSELNVNALLLGDSALYLCASSSPSSTATDTQYFGPGTRLTVL.

The gene calls are TRBV20-1 and TRBJ2-3; D is unclear. Trimming cost V 3 bases and J 4 bases, with 14 bases left between them. Looked up from germline, CDR1 is DFQATT and CDR2 is SNEGSKA (reference sequence). The length of the CDR3 is 14 residues. The CDR3 here is CSASEIGRPDTQYF. CDR3 sequence (DNA): TGCAGTGCTAGTGAGATAGGGCGTCCAGATACGCAGTATTTT.

About this clonotype: This may be a read error, as it is one base from a much larger clone. The rearrangement links TRBV6-1 to TRBJ2-6; D gene uncertain. This CDR3 is built from 14 residues. V lost 6 bases and J lost 1, with 7 bases in between. Germline assignment: CDR1 MNHNS and CDR2 SASEGT. CDR3 sequence (DNA): TGTGCCAGCAGAGGTGATTCTGGGGCCAACGTCCTGACTTTC. Encoded protein: CASRGDSGANVLTF.

This clonotype was counted ten times or more. The DNA for the CDR3 is TGTGCCAGCAGTTCACAGGACTCGGGCTCCTACGAGCAGTACTTC. It specifies CASSSQDSGSYEQYF. This chain joins TRBV28 and TRBJ2-7, with D perhaps being TRBD1 or TRBD2 (5 bases each). Trimming shortened V by 4 bases and J by 0 bases, and 13 bases separated the two germline ends. The CDR3 extends over 15 amino acids. The germline V gene has CDR1 MDHEN and CDR2 SYDVKM.